A single sample gave rise to the 8 T cell receptor beta chains below, sequenced in a study of blood T cell repertoires in COVID-19. Only in-frame clones appear in the TCRdb table, and some are missing; sequencing was by immunoSEQ multiplex PCR. Among fewer than 350,000 clones listed, approximately 80% were seen once. The sequenced sample consisted of peripheral blood. Source of these receptors: a woman aged 50 to 65 with active or convalescent COVID-19.

The chain recombines TRBV7-2 with TRBJ1-1, with 7 bases lining up with TRBD1. From germline, CDR1 is SGHTA and CDR2 FQGNSA. The CDR3 is made up of 17 amino acids. V was pared by 4 bases and J by 0 bases, with 11 bases of the junction left unmatched. CDR3 DNA sequence: TGTGCCAGCAGCTGGACAGGAACCGCACTCCTGAACACTGAAGCTTTCTTT. Residues: CASSWTGTALLNTEAFF.

This clone was counted once. This chain links TRBV27 with TRBJ1-1; 9 positions agree with TRBD1. The CDR3 consists of 17 residues. The junction had 10 bases not matched to a gene; V was cut back by 4 bases and J by 1 base. Germline V gives CDR1 MNHEY, CDR2 SMNVEV (reference sequence). CDR3 protein: CASSYSTGGVRNTEAFF. DNA of the CDR3: TGTGCCAGCAGTTATTCGACAGGGGGGGTACGGAACACTGAAGCTTTCTTT.

This clone was found once. The rearrangement joins TRBV5-4 to TRBJ2-1; 7 bases line up with TRBD2. The CDR3 runs to 17 residues. The germline CDR1 and CDR2 sequences are SGHNT and YYREEE (reference sequence). Trimming took 0 bases from V and 8 from J; bases not matched to a gene: 14. The CDR3 loop reads CASSLGRGAGLVDEQFF. As DNA, the CDR3 is TGTGCCAGCAGCTTGGGCCGGGGAGCGGGACTTGTCGATGAGCAGTTCTTC.

This clone was seen more than once but under ten times. The rearrangement uses TRBV2 and TRBJ1-4, with TRBD1 matching 9 bases. The V and J ends lost 5 bases and 7 bases, in that order; junction bases with no gene match: 17. The CDR3 is made up of 18 amino acids. Germline CDR1 reads SNHLY; CDR2 reads FYNNEI. The CDR3 reads CASSLSNRGRGGSEKLFF. The CDR3 coding sequence is TGTGCCAGCAGTCTTAGCAACAGGGGGCGCGGGGGAAGTGAAAAACTGTTTTTT.

The CDR3 sequence: CASSIQEGRNEQFF. Written as DNA, the CDR3 is TGTGCCAGTAGTATCCAGGAGGGCCGGAATGAGCAGTTCTTC. The chain is built from TRBV19 and TRBJ2-1; possible D gene TRBD2, 6 bases. Trimming removed 3 bases from V and 7 bases from J, with 13 bases in between. This CDR3 is built from 14 residues. Per the germline V gene, CDR1 is LNHDA and CDR2 is SQIVND (reference sequence).

This clone was observed a handful of times. The chain has TRBV25-1 and TRBJ2-2; the D is unclear. Trimming took off 8 bases at V and 0 bases at J, with 10 bases between the two ends. The CDR3 contains 14 residues. Germline V lookup: CDR1 MGHDK, CDR2 SYGVNS. The CDR3 DNA reads as TGTGCCAGCTCTGAGGTCGCGAACACCGGGGAGCTGTTTTTT. Its translation: CASSEVANTGELFF.

The rearrangement uses TRBV27 and TRBJ2-1; 11 bases are a match to TRBD1. Germline V gene lookup returns CDR1 MNHEY and CDR2 SMNVEV (reference sequence). The CDR3 length is 14 residues. V trimming: 6 bases; J trimming: 8 bases; junction bases outside the gene matches: 6. The CDR3 sequence: CASSWDRGSDEQFF. CDR3 coding DNA: TGTGCCAGCAGCTGGGACAGGGGGTCAGATGAGCAGTTCTTC.

The chain employs TRBV24-1 and TRBJ2-3, with 10 bases identical to TRBD2. Germline CDR1 is KGHDR and CDR2 is SFDVKD. V shed 4 bases and J 9 bases; nucleotides not matched to a gene: 3. The CDR3 is 13 amino acids. The CDR3 DNA follows: TGTGCCACCAGTGAGCTAGCGGGAGTGACGCAGTATTTT. As protein: CATSELAGVTQYF.